This TCR beta chain was observed in a study of beta chain features in type 1 diabetes. Study-wide results and caveats: TCRB CDR3s from Type 1 diabetes patients were moderately but significantly shorter in all four CD4+ subsets.

Of the isolated RNA, all was reverse transcribed, and so the sequenced material was expressed TCRB transcripts. Assay: immunoSEQ multiplex PCR; the TCRdb copy retains only in-frame clones and omits some. This repertoire shows some 660,000 clones, around 15% found once; its top ten account for roughly 0.04%. CDR3 size: 14 residues. V gave up 9 bases and J gave up 4 bases; unmatched junction bases: 8. CDR1 is SGDLS and CDR2 is YYNGEE in the germline V gene. Details on this clone: Antigen: not known.

The chain couples TRBV9 to TRBJ2-3; TRBD2 matches 10 bases. Sequencing input: naive CD4+ T cells from blood. This clonotype was sampled from a man aged 18 to 30 with type 1 diabetes. CDR3 amino acids: CATRALAGSDTQYF. CDR3 bases: TGTGCCACCAGGGCACTAGCGGGGTCAGATACGCAGTATTTT.